This paragraph covers one T cell receptor beta chain sequence. Its antigen is unidentified. Primers: 60 Vbeta forward and 13 Jbeta reverse. The assay was immunoSEQ multiplex PCR, and TCRdb's table has in-frame clones only and misses some. The table records around 150,000 clones, about 76% of them present only once. These data originate in a study of cytomegalovirus exposure and HLA in healthy donors. This CDR3 spans 15 amino acids. Trimming at V came to 4 bases and at J to 8 bases, leaving 10 bases not matched to a gene. Germline assignment: CDR1 SGHNT and CDR2 YYREEE (reference sequence). Broader study findings: Later analysis identified several of the most significant clusters that appeared linked to common viral pathogens.

This rearrangement joins TRBV5-4 to TRBJ2-1, with TRBD2 identical over 9 bases. Sample: PBMCs. The receptor was isolated from a male donor in good health and CMV-seropositive. CDR3 sequence: CASSERGLAKHEQFF. CDR3 sequence (DNA): TGTGCCAGCAGCGAACGGGGACTAGCTAAGCATGAGCAGTTCTTC.